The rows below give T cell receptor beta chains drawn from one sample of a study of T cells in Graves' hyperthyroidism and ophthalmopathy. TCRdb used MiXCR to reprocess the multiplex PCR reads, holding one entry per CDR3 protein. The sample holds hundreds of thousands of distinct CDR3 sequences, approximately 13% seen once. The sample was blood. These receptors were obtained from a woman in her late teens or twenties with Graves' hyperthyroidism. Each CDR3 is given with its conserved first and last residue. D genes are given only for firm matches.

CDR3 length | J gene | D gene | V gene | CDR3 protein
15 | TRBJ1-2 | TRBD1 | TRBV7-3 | CASRPIQGGNYGYTF
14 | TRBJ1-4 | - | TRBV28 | CASSSPGGIEKLFF
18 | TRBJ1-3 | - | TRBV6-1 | CASSEDPFGDLSGNTIYF
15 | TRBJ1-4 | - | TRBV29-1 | CSVPESAGSNEKLFF
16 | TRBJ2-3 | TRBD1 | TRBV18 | CASSPPGQGVIDTQYF
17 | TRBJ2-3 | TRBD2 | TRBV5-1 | CASSLGPWLAGGDTQYF
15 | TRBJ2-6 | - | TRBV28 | CASSPYRSGANVLTF
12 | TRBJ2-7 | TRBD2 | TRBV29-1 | CSGAGGGNEQYF
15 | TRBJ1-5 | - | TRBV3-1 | CASSQGQTSNQPQHF
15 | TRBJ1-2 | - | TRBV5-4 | CASSLGSTGFYGYTF
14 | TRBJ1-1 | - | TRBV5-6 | CASSFWTENTEAFF
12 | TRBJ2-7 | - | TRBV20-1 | CSARGDSYEQYF
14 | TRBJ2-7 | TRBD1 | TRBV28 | CASTPGQTSYEQYF
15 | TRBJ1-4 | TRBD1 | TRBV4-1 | CASSRYRGWTEKLFF
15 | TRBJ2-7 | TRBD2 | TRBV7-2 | CASTGLSSGGYEQYF
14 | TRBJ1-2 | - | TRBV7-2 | CASSSRTDNYGYTF
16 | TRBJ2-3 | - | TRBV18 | CASSPRASGLTDTQYF
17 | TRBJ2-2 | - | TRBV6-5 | CASSYKWGGALSGELFF
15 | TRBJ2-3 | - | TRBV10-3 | CAISVGDLVTDTQYF
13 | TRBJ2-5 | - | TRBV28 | CASSTNPPRDQYF
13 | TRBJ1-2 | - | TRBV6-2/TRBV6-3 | CASSFTGPYGYTF
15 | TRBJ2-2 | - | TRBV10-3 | CAIRGGGANTGELFF
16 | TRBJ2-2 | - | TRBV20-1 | CSASGLGGGDTGELFF
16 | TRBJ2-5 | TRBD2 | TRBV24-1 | CATSDPGLAAQETQYF
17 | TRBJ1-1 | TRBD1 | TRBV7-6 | CASSLAAGTGVGTEAFF
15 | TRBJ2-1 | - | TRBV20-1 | CSASVIGRQSNEQFF
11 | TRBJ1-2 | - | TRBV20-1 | CSARGDRHYTF
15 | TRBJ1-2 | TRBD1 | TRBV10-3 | CAISAVQGGANGYTF
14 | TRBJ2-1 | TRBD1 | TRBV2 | CASRLQGSYNEQFF
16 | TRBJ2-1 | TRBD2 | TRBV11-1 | CASSLGAGGAHNEQFF
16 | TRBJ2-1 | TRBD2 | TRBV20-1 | CSARDPTSGLYNEQFF
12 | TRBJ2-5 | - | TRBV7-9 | CASSLGSSWEYF
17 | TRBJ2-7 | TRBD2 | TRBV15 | CATSRGGRTSGEYEQYF
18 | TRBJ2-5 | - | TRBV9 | CASSVDDTGASYQETQYF
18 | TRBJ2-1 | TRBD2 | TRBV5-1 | CASSRLGLAGGSYNEQFF
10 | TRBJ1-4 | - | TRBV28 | CASSRGKLFF
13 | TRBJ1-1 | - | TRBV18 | CASSPLSGTEAFF
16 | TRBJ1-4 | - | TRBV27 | CASSSTRLGMNEKLFF
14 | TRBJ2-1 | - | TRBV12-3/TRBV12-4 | CASSSLDFTNEQFF
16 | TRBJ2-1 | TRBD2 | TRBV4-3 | CASSLTGLAVTAEQFF
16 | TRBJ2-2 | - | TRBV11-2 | CASSRQTGLKAGELFF
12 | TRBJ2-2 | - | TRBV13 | CASSLEAGELFF
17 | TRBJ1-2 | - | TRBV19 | CASSIAPWSRSNYGYTF
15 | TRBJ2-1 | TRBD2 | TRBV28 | CASSPAGGIQNEQFF
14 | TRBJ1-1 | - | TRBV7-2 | CASSLAVGNTEAFF
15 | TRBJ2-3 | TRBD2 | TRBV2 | CASRRTSGAADTQYF
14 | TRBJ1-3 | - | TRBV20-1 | CSASGGYTGNTIYF
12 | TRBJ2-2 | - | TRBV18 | CASSPRSRELFF
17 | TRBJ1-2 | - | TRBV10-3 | CAIGAGAGEEANYGYTF
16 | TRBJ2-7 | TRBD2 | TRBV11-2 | CASSRTSGRFPYEQYF
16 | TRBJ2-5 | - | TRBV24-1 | CATSDFPAAGGETQYF
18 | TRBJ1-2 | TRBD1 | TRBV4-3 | CASSQDKVIGPQGYGYTF
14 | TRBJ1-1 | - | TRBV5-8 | CASSLRGGGTEAFF
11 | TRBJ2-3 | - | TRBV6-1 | CASSAPDTQYF
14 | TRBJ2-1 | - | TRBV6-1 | CASSEMSSYNEQFF
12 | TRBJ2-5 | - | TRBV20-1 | CSAKGGGETQYF
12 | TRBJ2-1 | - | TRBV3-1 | CASQNARNEQFF
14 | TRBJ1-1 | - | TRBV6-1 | CASSPRGGWTEAFF
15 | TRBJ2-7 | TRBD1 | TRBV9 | CASSLRGDRVHEQYF
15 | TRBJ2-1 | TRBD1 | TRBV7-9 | CASRLGTGSHNEQFF